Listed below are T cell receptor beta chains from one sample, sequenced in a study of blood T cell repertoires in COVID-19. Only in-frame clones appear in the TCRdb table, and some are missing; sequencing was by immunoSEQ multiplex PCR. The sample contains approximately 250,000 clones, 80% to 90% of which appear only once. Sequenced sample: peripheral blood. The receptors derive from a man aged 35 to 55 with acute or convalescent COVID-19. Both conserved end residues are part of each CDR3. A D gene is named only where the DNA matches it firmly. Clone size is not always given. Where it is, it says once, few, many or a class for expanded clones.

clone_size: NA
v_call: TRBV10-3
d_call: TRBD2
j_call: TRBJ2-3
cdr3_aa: CASATLGGVGGTDTQYF
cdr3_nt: TGTGCCAGCGCCACTCTCGGGGGGGTTGGTGGCACAGATACGCAGTATTTT

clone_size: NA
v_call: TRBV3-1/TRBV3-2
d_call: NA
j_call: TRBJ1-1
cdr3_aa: CASSRAGWGTEAFF
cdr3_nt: TGTGCCAGCAGTCGCGCGGGGTGGGGGACTGAAGCTTTCTTT

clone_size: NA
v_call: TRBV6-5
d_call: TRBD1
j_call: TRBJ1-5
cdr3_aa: CASSYPGGQPQHF
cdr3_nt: TGTGCCAGCAGTTACCCAGGGGGCCAGCCCCAGCATTTT

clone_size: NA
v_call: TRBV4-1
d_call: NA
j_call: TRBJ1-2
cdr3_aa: CASSQDEVDGYTF
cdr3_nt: TGCGCCAGCAGCCAAGATGAGGTCGATGGCTACACCTTC

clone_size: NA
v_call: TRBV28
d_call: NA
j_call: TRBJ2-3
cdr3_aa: CASSVLGFGLTDTQYF
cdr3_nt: TGTGCCAGCAGTGTACTAGGCTTTGGGCTCACAGATACGCAGTATTTT

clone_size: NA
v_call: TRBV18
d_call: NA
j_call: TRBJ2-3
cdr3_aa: CASSPGQGSRDTQYF
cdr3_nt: TGTGCCAGCTCACCGGGACAAGGGAGTCGGGATACGCAGTATTTT

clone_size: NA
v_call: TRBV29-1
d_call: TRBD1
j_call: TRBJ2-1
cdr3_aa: CSAGQGSNEQFF
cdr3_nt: TGCAGCGCTGGACAGGGGAGCAATGAGCAGTTCTTC

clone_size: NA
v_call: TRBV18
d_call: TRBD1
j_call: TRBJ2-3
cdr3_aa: CASSSLQRQGFGTDTQYF
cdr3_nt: TGTGCCAGCTCATCCCTCCAACGACAGGGGTTTGGGACAGATACGCAGTATTTT

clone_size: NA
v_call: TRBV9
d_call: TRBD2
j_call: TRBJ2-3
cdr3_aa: CASSVGGGNTDTQYF
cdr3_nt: TGTGCCAGCAGCGTAGGCGGGGGAAACACAGATACGCAGTATTTT

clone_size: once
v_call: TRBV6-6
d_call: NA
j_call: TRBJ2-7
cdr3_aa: CASSRSGDYEQYF
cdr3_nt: TGTGCCAGCTCTCGATCAGGGGACTACGAGCAGTACTTC

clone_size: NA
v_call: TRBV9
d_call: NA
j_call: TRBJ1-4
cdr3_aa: CASSVGAATNEKLFF
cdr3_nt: TGTGCCAGCAGCGTAGGAGCCGCAACTAATGAAAAACTGTTTTTT

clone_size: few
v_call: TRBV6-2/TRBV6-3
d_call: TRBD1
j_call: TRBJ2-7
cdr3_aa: CASSWDRESYEQYF
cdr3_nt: TGTGCCAGCAGTTGGGACAGGGAGTCCTACGAGCAGTACTTC

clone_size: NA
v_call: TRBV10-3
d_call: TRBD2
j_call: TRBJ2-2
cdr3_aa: CAIRNSGENTGELFF
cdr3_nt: TGTGCCATCAGAAATAGCGGGGAGAACACCGGGGAGCTGTTTTTT

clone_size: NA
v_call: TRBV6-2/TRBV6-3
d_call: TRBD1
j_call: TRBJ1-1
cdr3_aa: CASSVSFKGTGGDGAFF
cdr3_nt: TGTGCCAGCAGCGTTAGCTTTAAGGGAACAGGGGGAGATGGAGCTTTCTTT

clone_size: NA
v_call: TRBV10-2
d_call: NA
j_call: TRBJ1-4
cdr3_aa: CASRRGRSEKLFF
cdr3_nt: TGCGCCAGCAGGCGGGGGCGCAGCGAAAAACTGTTTTTT

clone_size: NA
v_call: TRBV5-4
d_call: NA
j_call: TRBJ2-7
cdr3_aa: CASSLGGVAAEQYF
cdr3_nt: TGTGCCAGCAGCTTGGGGGGGGTGGCCGCCGAGCAGTACTTC

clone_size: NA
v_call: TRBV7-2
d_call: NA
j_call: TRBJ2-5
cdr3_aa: CASSLEEGETQYF
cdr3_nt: TGTGCCAGCAGCTTAGAGGAGGGGGAGACCCAGTACTTC

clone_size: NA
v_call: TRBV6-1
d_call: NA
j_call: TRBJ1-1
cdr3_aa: CASSDPLRGIGTEAFF
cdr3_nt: TGTGCCAGCAGTGATCCTCTCAGGGGCATTGGGACTGAAGCTTTCTTT

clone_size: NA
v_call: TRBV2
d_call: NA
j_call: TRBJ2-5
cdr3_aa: CASSKDRSQETQYF
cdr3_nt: TGTGCCAGCAGTAAAGACAGGAGCCAAGAGACCCAGTACTTC

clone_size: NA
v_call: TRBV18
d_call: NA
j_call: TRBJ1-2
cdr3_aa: CASSPGGIYGYTF
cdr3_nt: TGTGCCAGCTCACCGGGAGGGATCTATGGCTACACCTTC

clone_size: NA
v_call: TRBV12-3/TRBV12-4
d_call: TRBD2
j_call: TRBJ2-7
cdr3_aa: CASSGEGSYEQYF
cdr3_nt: TGTGCCAGCTCCGGGGAGGGGTCCTACGAGCAGTACTTC

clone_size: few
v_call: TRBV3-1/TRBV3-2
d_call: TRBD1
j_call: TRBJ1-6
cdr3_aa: CASSQHGTGRISPLHF
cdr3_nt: TGTGCCAGCAGCCAACACGGGACAGGGCGTATTTCACCCCTCCACTTT

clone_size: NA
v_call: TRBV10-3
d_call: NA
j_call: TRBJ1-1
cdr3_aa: CATRLGGGPNTEAFF
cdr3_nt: TGTGCCACACGGCTGGGGGGGGGCCCGAACACTGAAGCTTTCTTT

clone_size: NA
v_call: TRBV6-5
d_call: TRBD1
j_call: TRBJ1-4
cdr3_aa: CASSTDRDEKLFF
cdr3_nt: TGTGCCAGCAGTACGGACAGGGACGAAAAACTGTTTTTT

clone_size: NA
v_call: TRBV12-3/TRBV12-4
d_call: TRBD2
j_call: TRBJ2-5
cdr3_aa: CASSSLAGETQYF
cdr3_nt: TGTGCCAGCAGTTCCCTAGCGGGCGAGACCCAGTACTTC

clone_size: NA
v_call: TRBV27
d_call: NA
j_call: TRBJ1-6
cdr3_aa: CASTLIGESYNSPLHF
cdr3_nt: TGTGCCAGCACCCTAATCGGGGAATCCTATAATTCACCCCTCCACTTT

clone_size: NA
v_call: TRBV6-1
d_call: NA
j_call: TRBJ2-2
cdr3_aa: CAAQDSNTGELFF
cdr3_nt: TGTGCCGCCCAGGACAGTAACACCGGGGAGCTGTTTTTT

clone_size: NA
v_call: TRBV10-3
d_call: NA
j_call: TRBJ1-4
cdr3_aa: CAISDRQNEKLFF
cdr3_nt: TGTGCCATCTCGGACAGACAAAATGAAAAACTGTTTTTT